This TCR beta chain was identified during a study of early T cells in non-severe SARS-CoV-2 infection. The overall study: RNA in bulk from unsorted whole blood was sequenced, and chains were unpaired. Study-wide results and limits: Anti-spike CD8 responses were favored in VDJdb matching, and private and CD4 specificities were missed.

The CDR3 has 16 residues. CDR1 is SGHVS, CDR2 FQNEAQ, per germline. V lost 5 bases to trimming and J lost 0 bases; unmatched junction nucleotides: 8. TCRdb reprocessed the 5' RACE reads via MiXCR and lists one record per CDR3 protein. Among over 50,000 distinct CDR3 sequences listed, roughly a tenth were seen once. This clonotype was found a few times. Antigen: not known. The sample was whole blood. This TCR was sampled from an adult who was a healthcare worker with PCR-confirmed SARS-CoV-2 infection or an uninfected control (not recorded which). The chain has TRBV7-8 and TRBJ2-3; 7 bases match TRBD2. CDR3 nucleotides: TGTGCCAGCAGCACTACTAGCGACCCTAGCACAGATACGCAGTATTTT. Translating it yields CASSTTSDPSTDTQYF.